This T cell receptor (beta chain) was found in a study of blood T cell repertoires in COVID-19. V gave up 4 bases and J gave up 0 bases, with 13 bases separating them. Germline V gene lookup returns CDR1 SGHRS and CDR2 YFSETQ. The CDR3 extends over 15 amino acids. Methods used by the authors: Estimation of nucleated cell counts relied on the amplification of reference gene primers. Sequencing used immunoSEQ multiplex PCR; TCRdb keeps in-frame clones, though not all of them. That table supplies the V and J calls and clone size; D and trimming were determined from the DNA. The data show a few hundred thousand clones, roughly 86% seen once.

This chain joins TRBV5-1 and TRBJ1-1, with D possibly matching TRBD1 (6 bases). The clonotype originates from a man in his sixties with acute or convalescent COVID-19. Material: peripheral blood. The CDR3 sequence: CASSTPGQVNTEAFF. CDR3 DNA: TGCGCCAGCAGCACGCCGGGACAAGTGAACACTGAAGCTTTCTTT.